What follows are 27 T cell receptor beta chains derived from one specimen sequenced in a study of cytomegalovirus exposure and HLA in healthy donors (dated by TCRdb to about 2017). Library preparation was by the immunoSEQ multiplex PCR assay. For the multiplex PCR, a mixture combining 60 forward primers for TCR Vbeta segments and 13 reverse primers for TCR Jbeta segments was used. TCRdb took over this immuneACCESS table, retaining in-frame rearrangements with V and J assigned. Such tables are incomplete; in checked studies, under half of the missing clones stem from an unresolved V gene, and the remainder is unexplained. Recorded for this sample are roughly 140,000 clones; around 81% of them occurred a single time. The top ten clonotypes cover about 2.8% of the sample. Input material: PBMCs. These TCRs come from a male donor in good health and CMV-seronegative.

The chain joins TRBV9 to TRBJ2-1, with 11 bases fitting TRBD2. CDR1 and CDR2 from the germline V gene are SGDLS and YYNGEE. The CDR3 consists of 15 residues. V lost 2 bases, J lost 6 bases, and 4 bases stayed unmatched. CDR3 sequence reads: CASSVSGRGGNEQFF. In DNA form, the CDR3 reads TGTGCCAGCAGCGTTAGCGGGAGGGGGGGCAATGAGCAGTTCTTC.

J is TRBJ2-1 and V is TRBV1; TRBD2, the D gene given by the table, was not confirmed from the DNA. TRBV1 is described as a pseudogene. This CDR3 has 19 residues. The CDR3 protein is CTSSQDSNLLADSYNEQFF. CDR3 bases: TGCACCAGCAGCCAAGATTCAAACCTTCTAGCGGACTCCTACAATGAGCAGTTCTTC.

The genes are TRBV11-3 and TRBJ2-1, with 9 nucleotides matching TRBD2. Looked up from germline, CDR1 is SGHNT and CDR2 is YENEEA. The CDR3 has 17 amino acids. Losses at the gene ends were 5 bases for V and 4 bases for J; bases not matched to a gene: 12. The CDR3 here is CASSPSRLAERYNEQFF. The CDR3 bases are TGTGCCAGCAGCCCCTCCCGACTAGCGGAGAGATACAATGAGCAGTTCTTC.

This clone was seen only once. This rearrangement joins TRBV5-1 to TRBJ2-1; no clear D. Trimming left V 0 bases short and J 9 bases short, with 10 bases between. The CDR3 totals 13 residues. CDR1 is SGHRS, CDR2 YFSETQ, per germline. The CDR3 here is CASSLEQLTEQFF. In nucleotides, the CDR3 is TGCGCCAGCAGCTTGGAACAGCTCACTGAGCAGTTCTTC.

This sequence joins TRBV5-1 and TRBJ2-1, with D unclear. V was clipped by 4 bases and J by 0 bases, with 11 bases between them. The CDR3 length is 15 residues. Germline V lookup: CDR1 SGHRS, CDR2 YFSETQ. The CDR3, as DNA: TGCGCCAGCAGCCCCCTGCCGAGCTCCTACAATGAGCAGTTCTTC. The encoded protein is CASSPLPSSYNEQFF.

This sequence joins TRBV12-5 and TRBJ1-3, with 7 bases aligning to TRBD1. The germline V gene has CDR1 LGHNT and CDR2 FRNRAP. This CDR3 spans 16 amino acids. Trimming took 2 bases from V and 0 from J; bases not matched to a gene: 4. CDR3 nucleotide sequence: TGTGCTAGTGGTTTGTTTCAGGGGGGCTCTGGAAACACCATATATTTT. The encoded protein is CASGLFQGGSGNTIYF.

The CDR3 bases are TGTGCTAGTGGTTTGGTACGGGGGCTAGCGGGAGGCACGGCGTACGAGCAGTACTTC. It encodes CASGLVRGLAGGTAYEQYF. The genes are TRBV12-5 and TRBJ2-7, with 11 positions matching TRBD2. Trimming removed 0 bases from V and 4 bases from J; junction bases left unmatched: 14. CDR3 length equals 19 residues. Germline V gives CDR1 LGHNT, CDR2 FRNRAP.

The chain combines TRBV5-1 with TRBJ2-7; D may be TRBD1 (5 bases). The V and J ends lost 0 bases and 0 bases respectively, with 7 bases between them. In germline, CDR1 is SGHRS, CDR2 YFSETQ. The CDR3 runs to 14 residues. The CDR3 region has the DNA TGCGCCAGCAGCTTGGGAGACAGCTCCTACGAGCAGTACTTC. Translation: CASSLGDSSYEQYF.

Here the CDR3 reads CASSLSHSHYEQYF. The CDR3 DNA is TGTGCCAGCAGCCTTTCTCACAGCCACTACGAGCAGTACTTC. The V and J genes are TRBV4-2 and TRBJ2-7; D remains unclear. The CDR3 totals 14 residues. Germline V gene data show CDR1 as LGHNA and CDR2 as YNFKEQ. Trimming left V 4 bases short and J 3 bases short, with 13 bases between.

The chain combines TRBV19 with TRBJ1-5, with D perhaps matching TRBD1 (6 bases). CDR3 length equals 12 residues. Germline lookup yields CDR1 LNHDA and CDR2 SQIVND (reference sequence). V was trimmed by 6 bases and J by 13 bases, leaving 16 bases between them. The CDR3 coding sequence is TGTGCCAGTAGAAGTCTCTACAGGGAGCAGCATTTT. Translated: CASRSLYREQHF.

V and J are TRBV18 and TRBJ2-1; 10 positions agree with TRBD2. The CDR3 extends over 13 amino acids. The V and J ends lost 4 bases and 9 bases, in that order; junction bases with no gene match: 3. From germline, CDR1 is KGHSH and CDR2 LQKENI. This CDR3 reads CASSRTSGTEQFF. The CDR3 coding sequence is TGTGCCAGCTCACGAACTAGCGGGACTGAGCAGTTCTTC. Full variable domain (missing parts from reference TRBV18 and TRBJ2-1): NAGVMQNPRHLVRRRGQEARLRCSPMKGHSHVYWYRQLPEEGLKFMVYLQKENIIDESGMPKERFSAEFPKEGPSILRIQQVVRGDSAAYFCASSRTSGTEQFFGPGTRLTVL.

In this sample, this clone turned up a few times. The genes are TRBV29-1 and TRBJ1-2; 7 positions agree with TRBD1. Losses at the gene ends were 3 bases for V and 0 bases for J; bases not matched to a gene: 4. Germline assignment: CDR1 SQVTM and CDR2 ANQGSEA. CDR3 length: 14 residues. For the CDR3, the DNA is TGCAGCGTTGATGGGGACAGACCTAACTATGGCTACACCTTC. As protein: CSVDGDRPNYGYTF.

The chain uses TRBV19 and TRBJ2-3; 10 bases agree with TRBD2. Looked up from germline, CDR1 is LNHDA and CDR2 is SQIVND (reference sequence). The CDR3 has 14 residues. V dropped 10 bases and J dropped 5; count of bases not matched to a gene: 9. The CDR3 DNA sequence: TGTGCCACCAATCCAGCGGGGGGGAAAGATACGCAGTATTTT. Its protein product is CATNPAGGKDTQYF.

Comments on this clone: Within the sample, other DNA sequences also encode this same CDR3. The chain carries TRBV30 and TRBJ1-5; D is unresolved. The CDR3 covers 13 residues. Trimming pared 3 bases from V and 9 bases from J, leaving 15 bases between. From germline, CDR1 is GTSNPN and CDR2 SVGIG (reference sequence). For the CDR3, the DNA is TGTGCCTGGAGCGATGCCGACACAGCGCCCCAGCATTTT. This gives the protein CAWSDADTAPQHF.

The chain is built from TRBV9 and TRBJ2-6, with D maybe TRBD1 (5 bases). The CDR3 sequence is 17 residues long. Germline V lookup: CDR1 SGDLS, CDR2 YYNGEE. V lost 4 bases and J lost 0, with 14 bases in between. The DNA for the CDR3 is TGTGCCAGCAGCACCTGGCCCGACAGCTCTGGGGCCAACGTCCTGACTTTC. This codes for CASSTWPDSSGANVLTF. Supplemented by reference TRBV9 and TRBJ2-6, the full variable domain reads DSGVTQTPKHLITATGQRVTLRCSPRSGDLSVYWYQQSLDQGLQFLIQYYNGEERAKGNILERFSAQQFPDLHSELNLSSLELGDSALYFCASSTWPDSSGANVLTFGAGSRLTVL.

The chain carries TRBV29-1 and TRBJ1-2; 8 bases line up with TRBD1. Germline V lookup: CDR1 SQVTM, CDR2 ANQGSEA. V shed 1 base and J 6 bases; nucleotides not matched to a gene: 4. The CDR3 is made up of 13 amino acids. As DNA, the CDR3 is TGCAGCGTTGAAGGGGGACAGGTGGATGGCTACACCTTC. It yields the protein CSVEGGQVDGYTF.

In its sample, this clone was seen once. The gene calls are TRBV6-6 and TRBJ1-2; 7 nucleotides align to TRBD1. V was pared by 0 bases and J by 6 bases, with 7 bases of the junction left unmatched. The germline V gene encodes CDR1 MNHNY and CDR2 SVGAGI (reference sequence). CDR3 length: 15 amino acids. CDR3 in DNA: TGTGCCAGCAGTTACTCTCGACAGGGTATGGATGGCTACACCTTC. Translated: CASSYSRQGMDGYTF.

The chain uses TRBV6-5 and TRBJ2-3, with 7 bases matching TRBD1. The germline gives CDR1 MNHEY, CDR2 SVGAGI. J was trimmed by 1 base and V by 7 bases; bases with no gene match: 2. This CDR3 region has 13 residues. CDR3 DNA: TGTGCCAGCAATAGGGGGCGCACAGATACGCAGTATTTT. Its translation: CASNRGRTDTQYF.

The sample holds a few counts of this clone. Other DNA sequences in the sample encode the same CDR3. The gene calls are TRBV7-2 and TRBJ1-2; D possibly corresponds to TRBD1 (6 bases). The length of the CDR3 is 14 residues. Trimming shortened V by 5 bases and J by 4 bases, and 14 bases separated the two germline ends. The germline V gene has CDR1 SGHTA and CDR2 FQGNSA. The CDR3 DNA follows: TGTGCCAGCAGCCCCCAAACGGACAGCTATGGCTACACCTTC. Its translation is CASSPQTDSYGYTF.

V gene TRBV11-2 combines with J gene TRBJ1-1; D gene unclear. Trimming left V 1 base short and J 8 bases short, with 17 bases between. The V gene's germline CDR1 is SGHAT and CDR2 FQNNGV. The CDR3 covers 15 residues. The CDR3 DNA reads TGTGCCAGCAGCTTAGGGAGAGGGTCTCGGAAAGAAGCTTTCTTT. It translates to CASSLGRGSRKEAFF.

CDR3 DNA sequence: TGTGCCAGCAGTGACGGGACAGGGGATTTCGGCTACACCTTC. This sequence encodes CASSDGTGDFGYTF. This chain connects TRBV6-1 to TRBJ1-2; TRBD1 matches 10 bases. With 3 bases clipped from V and 8 bases from J, the junction kept 6 bases outside the gene matches. Germline CDR1 is MNHNS and CDR2 is SASEGT. This CDR3 is 14 amino acids long.

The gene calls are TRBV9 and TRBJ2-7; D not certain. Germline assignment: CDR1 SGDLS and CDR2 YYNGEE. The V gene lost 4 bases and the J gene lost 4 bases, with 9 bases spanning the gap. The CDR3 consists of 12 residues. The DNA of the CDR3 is TGTGCCAGCAGCACTTCCGCTTACGAGCAGTACTTC. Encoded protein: CASSTSAYEQYF.

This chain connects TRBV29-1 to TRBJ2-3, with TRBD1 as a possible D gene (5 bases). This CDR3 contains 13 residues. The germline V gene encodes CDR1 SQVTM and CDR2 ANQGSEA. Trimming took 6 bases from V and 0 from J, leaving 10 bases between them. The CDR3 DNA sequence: TGCAGCGTATACAGGCATAGCACAGATACGCAGTATTTT. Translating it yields CSVYRHSTDTQYF.

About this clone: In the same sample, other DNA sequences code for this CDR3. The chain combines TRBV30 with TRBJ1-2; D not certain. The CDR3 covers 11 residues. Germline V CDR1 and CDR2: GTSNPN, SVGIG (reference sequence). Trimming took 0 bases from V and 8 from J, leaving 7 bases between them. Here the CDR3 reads CAWSVPGGYTF. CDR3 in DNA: TGTGCCTGGAGTGTACCAGGCGGCTACACCTTC.

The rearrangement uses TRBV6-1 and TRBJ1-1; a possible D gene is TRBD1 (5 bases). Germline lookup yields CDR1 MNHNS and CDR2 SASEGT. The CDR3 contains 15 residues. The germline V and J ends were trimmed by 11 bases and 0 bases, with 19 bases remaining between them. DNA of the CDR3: TGTGCCTCCCTCCGGGGGGTTCTCATGAACACTGAAGCTTTCTTT. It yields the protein CASLRGVLMNTEAFF.

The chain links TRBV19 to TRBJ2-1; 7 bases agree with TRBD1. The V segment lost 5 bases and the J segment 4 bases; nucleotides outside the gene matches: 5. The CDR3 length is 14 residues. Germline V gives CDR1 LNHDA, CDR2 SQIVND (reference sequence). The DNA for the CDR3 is TGTGCCAGTAGTGACGGGACAGCTTACAATGAGCAGTTCTTC. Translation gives CASSDGTAYNEQFF.

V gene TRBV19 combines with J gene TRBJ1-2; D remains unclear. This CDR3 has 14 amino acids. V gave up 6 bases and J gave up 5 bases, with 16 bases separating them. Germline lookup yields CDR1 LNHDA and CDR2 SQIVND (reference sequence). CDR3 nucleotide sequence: TGTGCCAGTAGGGACCCTCCGGGAACGTATGGCTACACCTTC. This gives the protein CASRDPPGTYGYTF.